What follows are 30 T cell receptor beta chains derived from one specimen sequenced in a study of blood T cell repertoires in COVID-19. Some clones are missing from TCRdb's copy, which holds only in-frame ones; the method was immunoSEQ multiplex PCR. The table shows 170,000 or so clones, with 85% to 90% occurring only once. What was sequenced was peripheral blood. Receptors were obtained from a woman aged 18-29 years who had recovered from COVID-19.

The chain combines TRBV5-4 with TRBJ1-1; D ambiguous. Germline V CDR1 and CDR2: SGHNT, YYREEE (reference sequence). Deletions cut 2 bases from V and 4 bases from J, with 9 bases between. The CDR3 has 13 residues. CDR3 amino acids: CASSFGEGTEAFF. The DNA of the CDR3 is TGTGCCAGCAGCTTTGGCGAGGGCACTGAAGCTTTCTTT.

CDR3 sequence (DNA): TGTGCCAGCAGCTTTTTAGCCGGGCAGAGCGGGAGAACCGGGGAGCTGTTTTTT. Amino acid sequence: CASSFLAGQSGRTGELFF. This chain connects TRBV11-2 to TRBJ2-2; 8 bases map to TRBD2. The V gene's germline CDR1 is SGHAT and CDR2 FQNNGV. The J segment lost 5 bases and the V segment lost 3 bases, leaving 14 bases of the junction unmatched. CDR3 length: 18 amino acids.

This clone was counted many times. This chain uses TRBV7-9 with TRBJ2-2, with 9 bases aligning to TRBD1. Trimming cost V 5 bases and J 7 bases; bases outside gene matches: 8. The CDR3 length is 15 residues. Germline V gene lookup returns CDR1 SEHNR and CDR2 FQNEAQ (reference sequence). CDR3: CASSDRDRVVGELFF. CDR3 nucleotide sequence: TGTGCCAGCAGCGACCGGGACAGGGTGGTCGGGGAGCTGTTTTTT.

This chain joins TRBV28 and TRBJ1-2; perhaps TRBD1 as D (5 bases). The germline V gene encodes CDR1 MDHEN and CDR2 SYDVKM. CDR3 length: 13 residues. Trimming shortened V by 7 bases and J by 8 bases, and 17 bases separated the two germline ends. CDR3 DNA sequence: TGTGCCAGCAACCGGGCAGTCAGGGAAGGCTACACCTTC. Protein: CASNRAVREGYTF.

The gene calls are TRBV6-2 or TRBV6-3 and TRBJ2-7, with D uncertain. With 2 bases removed from V and 2 bases from J, the gap between germline ends came to 7 bases. The CDR3 length is 13 residues. The germline V gene encodes CDR1 MNHEY and CDR2 SVGEGT. The CDR3: CASSYAVTYEQYF. In DNA, the CDR3 is TGTGCCAGCAGTTACGCAGTAACCTACGAGCAGTACTTC.

This clone was seen once. This chain joins TRBV14 and TRBJ2-2; TRBD2 agrees at 10 bases. The length of the CDR3 is 15 residues. V lost 4 bases, J lost 8 bases, and 7 bases stayed unmatched. Germline V gene lookup returns CDR1 SGHDN and CDR2 FVKESK. The CDR3 nucleotides are TGTGCCAGCAGCCCGGGACTAGCGTCCCAAGGGGAGCTGTTTTTT. Translation: CASSPGLASQGELFF. Looking up the rest from reference TRBV14 and TRBJ2-2 gives the full variable domain: EAGVTQFPSHSVIEKGQTVTLRCDPISGHDNLYWYRRVMGKEIKFLLHFVKESKQDESGMPNNRFLAERTGGTYSTLKVQPAELEDSGVYFCASSPGLASQGELFFGEGSRLTVL.

This clone appeared a few times. The CDR3 DNA follows: TGTGCCAGCAGACGACTAGCGGGAGTCGAGTACGAGCAGTACGTC. Protein product: CASRRLAGVEYEQYV. The chain carries TRBV27 and TRBJ2-7, with 12 nucleotides matching TRBD2. The CDR3 totals 15 residues. The V and J ends lost 6 bases and 4 bases, in that order; junction bases with no gene match: 7. Germline CDR1 MNHEY, CDR2 SMNVEV (reference sequence).

The chain employs TRBV5-6 and TRBJ2-3; no clear D gene. This CDR3 region has 13 residues. Trimming left V 0 bases short and J 2 bases short, with 4 bases between. The V gene's germline CDR1 is SGHDT and CDR2 YYEEEE. The DNA of the CDR3 is TGTGCCAGCAGCTTGGGTATCACAGATACGCAGTATTTT. It specifies CASSLGITDTQYF.

The chain's CDR3 is CASRLDRGHLRYTF. CDR3 nucleotide sequence: TGTGCCAGCAGACTGGACAGAGGGCATTTACGCTACACCTTC. This chain links TRBV7-2 with TRBJ1-2, with D tentatively TRBD1 (6 bases). The CDR3 covers 14 residues. Germline CDR1 and CDR2: SGHTA and FQGNSA. V was trimmed by 6 bases and J by 9 bases, leaving 20 bases between them.

This clone was observed once. V usage is TRBV2 and J usage is TRBJ1-5; possible D gene TRBD1, 5 bases. Germline V gene sequence: CDR1 SNHLY, CDR2 FYNNEI. The CDR3 covers 17 residues. Deletions cut 1 base from V and 1 base from J, with 14 bases between. Written as DNA, the CDR3 is TGTGCCAGCAGTGAAGGGTCAGGGTCAAGGAGCAATCAGCCCCAGCATTTT. Protein product: CASSEGSGSRSNQPQHF.

The chain links TRBV20-1 to TRBJ2-3, with D tentatively TRBD1 (5 bases). The germline gives CDR1 DFQATT, CDR2 SNEGSKA (reference sequence). This CDR3 has 10 residues. Trimming left V 6 bases short and J 5 bases short, with 6 bases between. The CDR3 sequence is CSAGVDTQYF. The CDR3 DNA reads as TGCAGTGCAGGGGTAGATACGCAGTATTTT.

The V call is TRBV6-2 or TRBV6-3, the J call TRBJ2-7; TRBD2 agrees at 8 bases. Trimming at V came to 2 bases and at J to 7 bases, leaving 10 bases not matched to a gene. The germline gives CDR1 MNHEY, CDR2 SVGEGT. The CDR3 runs to 15 residues. CDR3 sequence (DNA): TGTGCCAGCAGTTACAGTTCGGCGGGAGGTGGGGAGCAGTACGTC. This translates into CASSYSSAGGGEQYV.

The chain has TRBV7-9 and TRBJ2-2; 7 nucleotides line up with TRBD1. Trimming removed 5 bases from V and 0 bases from J; junction bases left unmatched: 6. The germline V gene encodes CDR1 SEHNR and CDR2 FQNEAQ (reference sequence). The CDR3 runs to 16 residues. The CDR3 DNA is TGTGCCAGCAGCCCCACAGGGGCAGCGAACACCGGGGAGCTGTTTTTT. This encodes CASSPTGAANTGELFF.

The chain links TRBV4-3 to TRBJ1-5; 9 nucleotides agree with TRBD1. Germline CDR1 and CDR2: LGHNA and YSLEER. V lost 4 bases and J lost 7; bases outside the gene matches: 11. The CDR3 loop spans 16 amino acids. CDR3 in amino acids: CASSLEAGQGFQPQHF. The CDR3 DNA sequence: TGCGCCAGCAGCCTCGAAGCAGGACAGGGGTTCCAGCCCCAGCATTTT.

The V call is TRBV2, the J call TRBJ1-5; TRBD1 might be the D (5 bases). V dropped 5 bases and J dropped 7 bases, with 21 bases sitting between them. Germline V gives CDR1 SNHLY, CDR2 FYNNEI. The CDR3 has 16 amino acids. The CDR3 is CASSYPLGGVGQPQHF. Here the CDR3 DNA reads TGTGCCAGCAGTTATCCCTTGGGGGGGGTAGGGCAGCCCCAGCATTTT.

The CDR3 DNA reads TGTGCCAGCAGCCCTTGGGGGGGGCCCGGGTCCTCCTACGAGCAGTACTTC. Translating it yields CASSPWGGPGSSYEQYF. V and J are TRBV6-2 or TRBV6-3 and TRBJ2-7; possibly TRBD2 for D (7 bases). CDR1 is MNHEY and CDR2 is SVGEGT in the germline V gene. V was shortened by 6 bases and J by 0 bases, with 21 bases between the two germline ends. The CDR3 is 17 amino acids.

V gene TRBV5-1 combines with J gene TRBJ2-7; a weak D match, TRBD1 (6 bases). Germline loops: CDR1 SGHRS, CDR2 YFSETQ. CDR3 size: 15 residues. The ends were cut back, 0 bases at V and 4 bases at J, with 14 bases in the middle. The CDR3 nucleotides read TGCGCCAGCAGCTTGGATCCAGGGGCAAGGTACGAGCAGTACTTC. It codes for CASSLDPGARYEQYF. The full variable domain, in which reference TRBV5-1 and TRBJ2-7 provide the parts outside the CDR3, is KAGVTQTPRYLIKTRGQQVTLSCSPISGHRSVSWYQQTPGQGLQFLFEYFSETQRNKGNFPGRFSGRQFSNSRSEMNVSTLELGDSALYLCASSLDPGARYEQYFGPGTRLTVT.

The V gene is TRBV6-1, the J gene TRBJ1-2; D gene unclear. The germline V gene has CDR1 MNHNS and CDR2 SASEGT. Trimming pared 1 base from V and 4 bases from J, leaving 7 bases between. The CDR3 consists of 13 residues. CDR3 DNA sequence: TGTGCCAGCAGTGAAGGTTCTACCTATGGCTACACCTTC. Amino acids: CASSEGSTYGYTF.

V and J are TRBV18 and TRBJ2-3; 7 nucleotides line up with TRBD1. The germline V gene encodes CDR1 KGHSH and CDR2 LQKENI. CDR3 length equals 14 residues. Trimming removed 3 bases from V and 4 bases from J; junction bases left unmatched: 4. CDR3 residues: CASSPQGVPDTQYF. DNA for the CDR3: TGTGCCAGCTCACCGCAGGGGGTACCAGATACGCAGTATTTT.

The chain carries TRBV24-1 and TRBJ2-1, with 9 bases matching TRBD1. This CDR3 region has 14 residues. Germline V gives CDR1 KGHDR, CDR2 SFDVKD. J was trimmed by 9 bases and V by 2 bases; bases with no gene match: 4. The CDR3 loop is CATSDWDRDFEQFF. DNA of the CDR3: TGTGCCACCAGTGATTGGGACAGGGACTTTGAGCAGTTCTTC.

As for this clone: The same CDR3 arises from other DNA sequences in this sample as well. V is TRBV19 and J is TRBJ1-2; tentatively, D is TRBD1 (5 bases). The CDR3 consists of 14 residues. Trimming took off 2 bases at V and 0 bases at J, with 7 bases between the two ends. Germline loops: CDR1 LNHDA, CDR2 SQIVND (reference sequence). CDR3 region: CASSITGSNYGYTF. CDR3 DNA sequence: TGTGCCAGTAGTATAACAGGATCTAACTATGGCTACACCTTC. Complete variable domain (other parts from reference TRBV19 and TRBJ1-2): DGGITQSPKYLFRKEGQNVTLSCEQNLNHDAMYWYRQDPGQGLRLIYYSQIVNDFQKGDIAEGYSVSREKKESFPLTVTSAQKNPTAFYLCASSITGSNYGYTFGSGTRLTVV.

The rearrangement joins TRBV5-1 to TRBJ1-2; TRBD1 aligns across 8 bases. Germline-derived CDR1 and CDR2 are SGHRS and YFSETQ. V lost 4 bases, J lost 6 bases, and 11 bases stayed unmatched. CDR3 length equals 15 residues. In DNA, the CDR3 is TGCGCCAGCAGCCCCCACCCGCAGGGGGCAGATGGCTACACCTTC. Its protein is CASSPHPQGADGYTF. The complete variable domain, with remaining parts taken from reference TRBV5-1 and TRBJ1-2, reads KAGVTQTPRYLIKTRGQQVTLSCSPISGHRSVSWYQQTPGQGLQFLFEYFSETQRNKGNFPGRFSGRQFSNSRSEMNVSTLELGDSALYLCASSPHPQGADGYTFGSGTRLTVV.

The genes are TRBV4-1 and TRBJ2-5; 8 bases match TRBD1. CDR1 MGHRA and CDR2 YSYEKL come from the germline V gene. The CDR3 has 13 residues. The V segment lost 6 bases and the J segment 5 bases; nucleotides outside the gene matches: 5. The CDR3, as DNA: TGCGCCAGCAGGCCGACAGGGGAGGAGACCCAGTACTTC. Translation: CASRPTGEETQYF.

The sample holds a few counts of this clone. At the DNA level, this CDR3 is encoded by other sequences in the same sample as well. The chain uses TRBV3-1 (or the pseudogene TRBV3-2) and TRBJ1-2; the D gene is possibly TRBD1 (6 bases). The CDR3 consists of 15 residues. In germline, CDR1 is LGHDT, CDR2 YNNKEL (reference sequence). Trimming took off 3 bases at V and 5 bases at J, with 16 bases between the two ends. The CDR3 loop reads CASSHANRVGYGYTF. The CDR3 DNA is TGTGCCAGCAGCCACGCTAACAGGGTTGGTTATGGCTACACCTTC.

This rearrangement joins TRBV13 to TRBJ2-2; TRBD2 matches at 10 bases. This CDR3 comprises 14 residues. Trimming took 7 bases from V and 4 from J; bases not matched to a gene: 3. CDR1 is PRHDT, CDR2 FYEKMQ, per germline (reference sequence). The CDR3 spells CASNSGRSTGELFF. In DNA form, the CDR3 reads TGTGCCAGCAATAGCGGGAGGTCCACCGGGGAGCTGTTTTTT.

The V gene is TRBV29-1, the J gene TRBJ2-5; D not certain. The V and J ends lost 4 bases and 4 bases respectively, with 10 bases between them. Per the germline V gene, CDR1 is SQVTM and CDR2 is ANQGSEA. The CDR3 is 12 amino acids. This chain's CDR3 is CSVVEVVETQYF. CDR3 sequence (DNA): TGCAGCGTTGTCGAGGTTGTAGAGACCCAGTACTTC.

This chain links TRBV24-1 with TRBJ1-2, with TRBD1 identical over 7 bases. Germline-derived CDR1 and CDR2 are KGHDR and SFDVKD. There are 13 residues in the CDR3. Unmatched junction bases numbered 6, after V lost 7 bases and J lost 5 bases. Here the CDR3 reads CATRNRGQYGYTF. As DNA, the CDR3 is TGTGCCACCAGGAACAGGGGCCAGTATGGCTACACCTTC.

On this clone: The junction does not match germline at one end; this may be a read error. The V gene is TRBV13, the J gene TRBJ1-1; a weak D match, TRBD1 (6 bases). CDR1 PRHDT and CDR2 FYEKMQ come from the germline V gene (reference sequence). The CDR3 loop spans 12 amino acids. The chain's CDR3 is CASILEDSEAFF. DNA of the CDR3: TGTGCCAGCATCTTAGAGGACAGTGAAGCTTTCTTT.

V usage is TRBV11-3 and J usage is TRBJ2-2, with 7 bases matching TRBD1. The ends lost 5 bases at V and 7 bases at J; junction bases unmatched: 10. The germline V gene has CDR1 SGHNT and CDR2 YENEEA. The CDR3 covers 15 residues. The CDR3 bases are TGTGCCAGCAGCATATCCGACAGGGAAAGCGGGGAGCTGTTTTTT. It encodes CASSISDRESGELFF.

The rearrangement links TRBV7-2 to TRBJ2-7; 10 bases are shared with TRBD2. V was clipped by 5 bases and J by 2 bases; unmatched bases: 6. The germline gives CDR1 SGHTA, CDR2 FQGNSA. This CDR3 has 15 residues. This CDR3 reads CASSELAGLAYEQYV. DNA for the CDR3: TGTGCCAGCAGCGAACTAGCGGGGCTCGCCTACGAGCAGTACGTC.